These 16 T cell receptor delta chains came from one sample sequenced in a study of Vδ1+ human thymocytes. Study findings and constraints: Thymic TRG and TRD repertoires appeared highly polyclonal.

The template was reverse-transcribed extracted RNA. Pooled V-gene forward primers with one constant-region reverse primer generated the CDR3 amplicons by multiplex PCR. TCRdb made new clone calls on the multiplex PCR reads using CATT. The sample has tens of thousands of delta-chain clones, about 8% seen once; the top ten hold 0.75% to 1%. No antigen has been identified for these receptors. Sequenced input: Vdelta1+ gamma-delta thymocytes from the thymus. Documented subset: FACS-sorted CD3+ TCRalphabeta- TCRVdelta1+ TCRVdelta2- thymocytes. The receptors here all came from a child less than two years old who had congenital heart surgery.

The J gene is TRDJ1, the V gene TRDV1; 8 bases match TRDD3. The CDR3 spans 21 residues. Germline CDR1 TSWWSYY, CDR2 QGS. V trimming: 2 bases; J trimming: 2 bases; junction bases outside the gene matches: 22. The CDR3 DNA follows: TGTGCTCTTGGGGAATTTCTCCTAAATCGTACTGGGGGCCAGAGGACCGATAAACTCATCTTT. Translation gives CALGEFLLNRTGGQRTDKLIF.

The rearrangement uses TRDV1 and TRDJ1, with 11 bases aligning to TRDD3. Germline matching of the DNA provided the J gene here, since TCRdb leaves it blank. Germline-derived CDR1 and CDR2 are TSWWSYY and QGS. The V gene end was trimmed by 2 bases and the J gene end by 3 bases; junction bases not matched to a gene: 14. This CDR3 has 19 amino acids. The CDR3 spells CALGEGVGYGGGYADKLIF. The CDR3 nucleotides are TGTGCTCTTGGGGAAGGGGTAGGATACGGTGGGGGATACGCCGATAAACTCATCTTT.

The J gene was identified as TRDJ1, and no V gene was called; TRDD3 is the table's D call and was not checked against the DNA. The CDR3 totals 24 residues. CDR3: CALGSRGPFLRRNTLGDLTDKLIF. The CDR3 DNA sequence: TGTGCTCTTGGCTCTAGGGGGCCCTTCCTACGTAGGAACACACTGGGGGATTTAACCGATAAACTCATCTTT.

V gene TRDV1 was called; the J gene was not; the D segment call TRDD3 is taken from the table without a DNA check. CDR3 size: 21 residues. CDR1 TSWWSYY and CDR2 QGS come from the germline V gene. CDR3: CALGEPYPWPSKHTGRGKLIF. The CDR3 DNA is TGTGCTCTTGGGGAACCGTACCCTTGGCCTTCCAAACATACTGGGAGGGGCAAACTCATTTTT.

The chain uses TRDV1 and TRDJ1; 13 bases match TRDD3. This CDR3 contains 22 residues. Germline V gene sequence: CDR1 TSWWSYY, CDR2 QGS. Trimming took 2 bases from V and 0 from J; bases not matched to a gene: 18. CDR3 DNA sequence: TGTGCTCTTGGGGAAGCAAATTCGTACTGGGGGATACGACCCAAATACACCGATAAACTCATCTTT. Its translation is CALGEANSYWGIRPKYTDKLIF.

This chain joins TRDV1 and TRDJ1, with 7 bases identical to TRDD3. Because TCRdb records no J gene, it was assigned here through a match of the DNA to germline. This CDR3 contains 16 residues. Germline CDR1 and CDR2: TSWWSYY and QGS. Trimming at V came to 2 bases and at J to 2 bases, leaving 8 bases not matched to a gene. This chain's CDR3 is CALGEVRDTTTDKLIF. DNA for the CDR3: TGTGCTCTTGGGGAAGTCCGGGATACAACGACCGATAAACTCATCTTT.

This clone turned up a few times. This chain joins TRDV1 and TRDJ1; 7 nucleotides align to TRDD3. Looked up from germline, CDR1 is TSWWSYY and CDR2 is QGS. With V trimmed by 0 bases and J by 10 bases, 20 bases remained unmatched. The CDR3 length is 18 residues. CDR3 sequence reads: CALGELPRLGITTGGLIF. CDR3 DNA sequence: TGTGCTCTTGGGGAACTTCCGAGACTGGGGATAACAACTGGAGGACTCATCTTT.

V gene TRDV1 combines with J gene TRDJ1; D is unclear. Trimming shortened V by 0 bases and J by 2 bases, and 10 bases separated the two germline ends. The V gene's germline CDR1 is TSWWSYY and CDR2 QGS. This CDR3 region has 15 residues. Here the CDR3 reads CALGELPGKTDKLIF. CDR3 nucleotides: TGTGCTCTTGGGGAACTTCCCGGGAAGACCGATAAACTCATCTTT.

The chain employs TRDV1 and TRDJ1, with D unclear. CDR1 is TSWWSYY and CDR2 is QGS in the germline V gene. CDR3 size: 16 residues. V was clipped by 0 bases and J by 3 bases, with 14 bases between them. In DNA, the CDR3 is TGTGCTCTTGGGGAACTGAGGCATCCCCGCTCCGATAAACTCATCTTT. Translation gives CALGELRHPRSDKLIF.

This clone showed up just a few times. The V gene is TRDV1, the J gene TRDJ1; 13 bases are shared with TRDD3. The junction had 18 bases not matched to a gene; V was cut back by 1 base and J by 1 base. CDR3 size: 22 residues. The germline V gene has CDR1 TSWWSYY and CDR2 QGS. In nucleotides, the CDR3 is TGTGCTCTTGGGGAACCCACCTTCCTACTGGGGGATACGTCGCGGGGCACCGATAAACTCATCTTT. The encoded protein is CALGEPTFLLGDTSRGTDKLIF.

In its sample, this clone was seen a few times. The J gene is TRDJ1, the V gene TRDV1; TRDD3 agrees at 8 bases. Losses at the gene ends were 0 bases for V and 7 bases for J; bases not matched to a gene: 13. Germline V CDR1 and CDR2: TSWWSYY, QGS. This CDR3 has 17 residues. The CDR3 coding sequence is TGTGCTCTTGGGGAACTAAACCGGGAGCTGGGGGAACTTAAACTCATCTTT. Its protein is CALGELNRELGELKLIF.

This chain links TRDV1 with TRDJ1; D perhaps matches TRDD3 (10 bases). Germline V lookup: CDR1 TSWWSYY, CDR2 QGS. Trimming cost V 2 bases and J 0 bases, with 37 bases left between them. This CDR3 is 24 amino acids long. The CDR3 loop is CALGEISRPFLPYWGILYTDKLIF. The CDR3 nucleotides are TGTGCTCTTGGGGAAATCTCAAGACCCTTCCTACCTTACTGGGGGATTCTTTACACCGATAAACTCATCTTT.

The J gene is TRDJ1, the V gene TRDV1, with TRDD3 matching 11 bases. This CDR3 region has 21 residues. Germline V lookup: CDR1 TSWWSYY, CDR2 QGS. Trimming at V came to 2 bases and at J to 1 base, leaving 18 bases not matched to a gene. The CDR3: CALGEALRWGIPKVSTDKLIF. In DNA form, the CDR3 reads TGTGCTCTTGGGGAAGCGCTACGCTGGGGGATACCCAAGGTTAGCACCGATAAACTCATCTTT.

The V and J genes are TRDV1 and TRDJ2; D might be TRDD3 (5 bases). TCRdb records no J gene; here it was assigned by comparing the DNA to germline. Germline values: CDR1 TSWWSYY, CDR2 QGS. The CDR3 is 22 amino acids. Trimming removed 4 bases from V and 0 bases from J, with 30 bases in between. CDR3 sequence reads: CALGATPRSMEGGAPLTAQLFF. CDR3 in DNA: TGTGCTCTTGGGGCCACACCTCGAAGTATGGAAGGGGGGGCCCCTTTGACAGCACAACTCTTCTTT.

The chain is built from TRDV1 and TRDJ1, with 7 bases that match TRDD3. No J gene is reported in TCRdb; it was inferred here by comparing the DNA with germline. Germline V gives CDR1 TSWWSYY, CDR2 QGS. The CDR3 loop spans 18 amino acids. J lost 1 base, V lost 5 bases, and 16 bases had no gene match. CDR3 protein: CALGIIYGTGDLTDKLIF. CDR3 in DNA: TGTGCTCTTGGGATTATATACGGTACTGGGGACCTCACCGATAAACTCATCTTT.

This clone was counted between two and nine times. Other DNA sequences from this sample encode an identical CDR3 as well. The J gene is TRDJ1, the V gene TRDV1, with a tentative D call TRDD3 (5 bases). The V end was cut by 1 base, the J end by 0 bases, with 9 bases between. CDR1 and CDR2 (germline): TSWWSYY, QGS. The CDR3 is 15 amino acids. CDR3 bases: TGTGCTCTTGGGGAACGTAGGGGGTACACCGATAAACTCATCTTT. Protein sequence: CALGERRGYTDKLIF.